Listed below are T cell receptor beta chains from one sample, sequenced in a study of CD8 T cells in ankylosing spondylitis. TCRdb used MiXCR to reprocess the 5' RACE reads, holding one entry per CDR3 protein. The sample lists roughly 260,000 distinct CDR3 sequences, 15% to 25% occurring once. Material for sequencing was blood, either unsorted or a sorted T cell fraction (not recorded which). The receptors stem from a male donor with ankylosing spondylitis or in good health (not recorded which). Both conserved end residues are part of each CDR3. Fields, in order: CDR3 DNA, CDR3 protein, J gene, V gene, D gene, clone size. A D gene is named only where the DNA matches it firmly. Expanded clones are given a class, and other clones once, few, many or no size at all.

DNA: TGTGCCACCAGTCCGAGCGCCCCAGATACGCAGTATTTT
CDR3: CATSPSAPDTQYF
J: TRBJ2-3
V: TRBV15
D: -
size: few

DNA: TGCAGTGCCAAGGCACAGCAAGTGAGAACCCAGCATTTT
CDR3: CSAKAQQVRTQHF
J: TRBJ1-5
V: TRBV20-1
D: -
size: -

DNA: TGTGCCAGCAGCCAAGGGGACCGCATGAACACTGAAGCTTTCTTT
CDR3: CASSQGDRMNTEAFF
J: TRBJ1-1
V: TRBV4-2
D: -
size: -

DNA: TGCGCCAGCAGCTTGGCCTGGGACAGGGGGGCCGGGGAGCTGTTTTTT
CDR3: CASSLAWDRGAGELFF
J: TRBJ2-2
V: TRBV5-1
D: TRBD1
size: few

DNA: TGCAGCGTCAGCGGGAGCACGAGCTCCTACAATGAGCAGTTCTTC
CDR3: CSVSGSTSSYNEQFF
J: TRBJ2-1
V: TRBV29-1
D: TRBD2
size: -

DNA: TGCAGTGCACAGAGCGGGATCTCCTATAATTCACCCCTCCACTTT
CDR3: CSAQSGISYNSPLHF
J: TRBJ1-6
V: TRBV20-1
D: -
size: few

DNA: TGCAGCACCGACAGCTTGAGCTCCTACAATGAGCAGTTCTTC
CDR3: CSTDSLSSYNEQFF
J: TRBJ2-1
V: TRBV29-1
D: -
size: -

DNA: TGCGCCAGCAGCTTGACAGGAGAACACACCGGGGAGCTGTTTTTT
CDR3: CASSLTGEHTGELFF
J: TRBJ2-2
V: TRBV5-1
D: -
size: many

DNA: TGTGCCAGCAGTGTACAGGGGACGGTCACTGAAGCTTTCTTT
CDR3: CASSVQGTVTEAFF
J: TRBJ1-1
V: TRBV27
D: TRBD1
size: few

DNA: TGCAGCGTTGAAGAGTATGGAACCGGGGAGCTGTTTTTT
CDR3: CSVEEYGTGELFF
J: TRBJ2-2
V: TRBV29-1
D: -
size: many

DNA: TGTGCCAGCAGCTCGAACCGGGAGAAAGAGACCCAGTACTTC
CDR3: CASSSNREKETQYF
J: TRBJ2-5
V: TRBV7-9
D: -
size: -

DNA: TGTGCCAGCTCACCAAAAAGTTTTTCTAATCCCAATCAGCCCCAGCATTTT
CDR3: CASSPKSFSNPNQPQHF
J: TRBJ1-5
V: TRBV18
D: -
size: -

DNA: TGTGCCAGCAGCCTGACAGATGGCTCTGGAAACACCATATATTTT
CDR3: CASSLTDGSGNTIYF
J: TRBJ1-3
V: TRBV7-8
D: -
size: -

DNA: TGCGCCAGCAGCTTAGGGGCGCCCTACAATGAGCAGTTCTTC
CDR3: CASSLGAPYNEQFF
J: TRBJ2-1
V: TRBV5-1
D: -
size: -

DNA: TGTACCAGCAGCTTTTCTAGCGGAGGCACAGATACGCAGTATTTT
CDR3: CTSSFSSGGTDTQYF
J: TRBJ2-3
V: TRBV7-3
D: TRBD2
size: -

DNA: TGCAGTGCTAGAGACCTGACAGGGAAGGAGAATCAGCCCCAGCATTTT
CDR3: CSARDLTGKENQPQHF
J: TRBJ1-5
V: TRBV20-1
D: TRBD1
size: few

DNA: TGTGCCAGCAGCATGAGCGGGAGTACCTACAATGAGCAGTTCTTC
CDR3: CASSMSGSTYNEQFF
J: TRBJ2-1
V: TRBV5-4
D: TRBD2
size: -

DNA: TGTGCCAGCAGTTACAGAGGCACCAATCAGCCCCAGCATTTT
CDR3: CASSYRGTNQPQHF
J: TRBJ1-5
V: TRBV6-2/TRBV6-3
D: -
size: -

DNA: TGTGCCAGCCAAAGGGGGGGCCTTTTGATTCAGTACTTC
CDR3: CASQRGGLLIQYF
J: TRBJ2-4
V: TRBV6-1
D: -
size: many

DNA: TGTGCCAGCAGTCCAATGAGGGGGGGGGCGAACACCGGGGAGCTGTTTTTT
CDR3: CASSPMRGGANTGELFF
J: TRBJ2-2
V: TRBV12-3/TRBV12-4
D: -
size: few

DNA: TGTGCCAGCAGCCAAGAGAGATGGGCGTACTATGGCTACACCTTC
CDR3: CASSQERWAYYGYTF
J: TRBJ1-2
V: TRBV14
D: -
size: -

DNA: TGTGCCATCAGTGATAGACAGGGAAGGAGGTATGGCTACACCTTC
CDR3: CAISDRQGRRYGYTF
J: TRBJ1-2
V: TRBV10-3
D: TRBD1
size: many

DNA: TGTGCCAGCAGCGCAGGGACTAGCGGGAGCAATGAGCAGTTCTTC
CDR3: CASSAGTSGSNEQFF
J: TRBJ2-1
V: TRBV9
D: TRBD2
size: few

DNA: TGTGCCAGCAGTTTGGGGAGGGGGCGACAAGCTAACTATGGCTACACCTTC
CDR3: CASSLGRGRQANYGYTF
J: TRBJ1-2
V: TRBV28
D: TRBD1
size: few

DNA: TGTGCCACCAGCAGTGGTAGCGGAGCGAAAGATGAGCAGTTCTTC
CDR3: CATSSGSGAKDEQFF
J: TRBJ2-1
V: TRBV15
D: -
size: many

DNA: TGTGCCAGTAGTAGGGGACAGGCAAATGCGGTCTATGGCTACACCTTC
CDR3: CASSRGQANAVYGYTF
J: TRBJ1-2
V: TRBV19
D: TRBD1
size: -

DNA: TGTGCCAGTAGTATCCTTCCGGGACAGGGGGCGTCAGATACGCAGTATTTT
CDR3: CASSILPGQGASDTQYF
J: TRBJ2-3
V: TRBV19
D: TRBD1
size: few

DNA: TGCAGTGCTACTTTAGCGGACAATGAGCAGTTCTTC
CDR3: CSATLADNEQFF
J: TRBJ2-1
V: TRBV20-1
D: -
size: few

DNA: TGTGCCAGCAGCGTTGGAAGGCAGAATAATGAAAAACTGTTTTTT
CDR3: CASSVGRQNNEKLFF
J: TRBJ1-4
V: TRBV5-4
D: -
size: -

DNA: TGTGCCAGCAGCTTAGCGGCCAGGGTCTTGGAGCGGGAGTTGGCAGATACGCAGTATTTT
CDR3: CASSLAARVLERELADTQYF
J: TRBJ2-3
V: TRBV7-8
D: TRBD2
size: -

DNA: TGTGCCAGCAGCCTGACTAGAGGCCACTCAAGGAACACCGGGGAGCTGTTTTTT
CDR3: CASSLTRGHSRNTGELFF
J: TRBJ2-2
V: TRBV11-1
D: -
size: -

DNA: TGTGCCACCAGCAGAGATGGACAGGGGTCTTACAATGAGCAGTTCTTC
CDR3: CATSRDGQGSYNEQFF
J: TRBJ2-1
V: TRBV15
D: TRBD1
size: -

DNA: TGCGCCAGCAGCTTGTTGGACAGGGCCGGGGAGCTGTTTTTT
CDR3: CASSLLDRAGELFF
J: TRBJ2-2
V: TRBV5-1
D: TRBD1
size: few

DNA: TGCAGCGTTGGGGGACTCCGATCCTACAATGAGCAGTTCTTC
CDR3: CSVGGLRSYNEQFF
J: TRBJ2-1
V: TRBV29-1
D: -
size: -

DNA: TGTGCCAGCAGTGCCCGCCCAGAGGTAGCGGGAGGTCTATCCGCAGATACGCAGTATTTT
CDR3: CASSARPEVAGGLSADTQYF
J: TRBJ2-3
V: TRBV25-1
D: TRBD2
size: -

DNA: TGTGCCAGCATGGTTGAGACTAGCGGCCATACGCAGTATTTT
CDR3: CASMVETSGHTQYF
J: TRBJ2-3
V: TRBV6-4
D: TRBD2
size: many

DNA: TGTGCTAGCAGCTTAGGAGGGTCCGACCAAGAGACCCAGTACTTC
CDR3: CASSLGGSDQETQYF
J: TRBJ2-5
V: TRBV7-7
D: -
size: -

DNA: TGTGCCAGCAGCTTAAGTCGTTCCCTCAATGAGCAGTTCTTC
CDR3: CASSLSRSLNEQFF
J: TRBJ2-1
V: TRBV7-3
D: -
size: few

DNA: TGCGCCAGCAGCTCGACTATGGATGAGCAGTTCTTC
CDR3: CASSSTMDEQFF
J: TRBJ2-1
V: TRBV5-1
D: -
size: few

DNA: TGTGCCAGCTCACCACCCAACCGAAAAGCTTTCTTT
CDR3: CASSPPNRKAFF
J: TRBJ1-1
V: TRBV18
D: -
size: few

DNA: TGCGCCAGCAGCTTGGTAGGGACACATGTGCTGAGCTCCTACAATGAGCAGTTCTTC
CDR3: CASSLVGTHVLSSYNEQFF
J: TRBJ2-1
V: TRBV5-1
D: -
size: -

DNA: TGCGCCAGCAGCTTGACCTTCGCGGCACAAGAGACCCAGTACTTC
CDR3: CASSLTFAAQETQYF
J: TRBJ2-5
V: TRBV5-1
D: -
size: few

DNA: TGTGCCAGCAGTCTAACAGGGACTCGTAATGAAAAACTGTTTTTT
CDR3: CASSLTGTRNEKLFF
J: TRBJ1-4
V: TRBV12-3/TRBV12-4
D: -
size: few

DNA: TGTGCCAGCAGCTTGGCCGTGGGACACAACACGGACAATGAGCAGTTCTTC
CDR3: CASSLAVGHNTDNEQFF
J: TRBJ2-1
V: TRBV5-5
D: -
size: many

DNA: TGTGCCAGCAGCTTGGACAGGATTGGAAACACCATATATTTT
CDR3: CASSLDRIGNTIYF
J: TRBJ1-3
V: TRBV5-5
D: -
size: few

DNA: TGTGCCAGCGGAAGGGTGCAGTATTTT
CDR3: CASGRVQYF
J: TRBJ2-3
V: TRBV6-5
D: -
size: few

DNA: TGTGCCTGGAGTTCCCGACCTGGAACCGGGGAGCTGTTTTTT
CDR3: CAWSSRPGTGELFF
J: TRBJ2-2
V: TRBV30
D: -
size: few

DNA: TGTGCCAGCAGCTTAGCGCCCCTGGGGCGGGGTGAAAAACTGTTTTTT
CDR3: CASSLAPLGRGEKLFF
J: TRBJ1-4
V: TRBV7-2
D: -
size: many

DNA: TGTGCCAGCAGCTTGGACCAAACTAGTTCCAATGAGCAGTTCTTC
CDR3: CASSLDQTSSNEQFF
J: TRBJ2-1
V: TRBV7-8
D: -
size: -

DNA: TGCGCCAGCAGCCTACCCCCCCGAACAAACTCCTACAATGAGCAGTTCTTC
CDR3: CASSLPPRTNSYNEQFF
J: TRBJ2-1
V: TRBV5-1
D: -
size: -

DNA: TGCAGTGCTAGCAGGGCTAGCGGGGGCACAGATACGCAGTATTTT
CDR3: CSASRASGGTDTQYF
J: TRBJ2-3
V: TRBV20-1
D: TRBD2
size: few

DNA: TGCAGCGTTGAAGGGGCCCATGGCTACACCTTC
CDR3: CSVEGAHGYTF
J: TRBJ1-2
V: TRBV29-1
D: -
size: many

DNA: TGCGCCAGCAGCCCGGACAGGGGGCGGGTCGGGGAGCTGTTTTTT
CDR3: CASSPDRGRVGELFF
J: TRBJ2-2
V: TRBV5-1
D: TRBD1
size: few

DNA: TGCAGTGCTAGAGATCCCTCTGGGGAGTCCTCCTACAATGAGCAGTTCTTC
CDR3: CSARDPSGESSYNEQFF
J: TRBJ2-1
V: TRBV20-1
D: -
size: -

DNA: TGTGCCAGCAGCTTAGTCGTAGCGGGGGATATCACAGATACGCAGTATTTT
CDR3: CASSLVVAGDITDTQYF
J: TRBJ2-3
V: TRBV7-6
D: TRBD2
size: few

DNA: TGTGCCAGCAGTCACCCGGACAGGTTTGTGAATGAGCAGTTCTTC
CDR3: CASSHPDRFVNEQFF
J: TRBJ2-1
V: TRBV6-2/TRBV6-3
D: TRBD1
size: many

DNA: TGTGCCAGCAGTTACTCGGGGTTAGGTGGCTACACCTTC
CDR3: CASSYSGLGGYTF
J: TRBJ1-2
V: TRBV28
D: -
size: -

DNA: TGTGCCAGCAGACAGGAAGCGCAAGAGACCCAGTACTTC
CDR3: CASRQEAQETQYF
J: TRBJ2-5
V: TRBV6-6
D: -
size: few

DNA: TGTGCCAGCAGTGGTCCATCAAGAACTGAAGCTTTCTTT
CDR3: CASSGPSRTEAFF
J: TRBJ1-1
V: TRBV25-1
D: -
size: few